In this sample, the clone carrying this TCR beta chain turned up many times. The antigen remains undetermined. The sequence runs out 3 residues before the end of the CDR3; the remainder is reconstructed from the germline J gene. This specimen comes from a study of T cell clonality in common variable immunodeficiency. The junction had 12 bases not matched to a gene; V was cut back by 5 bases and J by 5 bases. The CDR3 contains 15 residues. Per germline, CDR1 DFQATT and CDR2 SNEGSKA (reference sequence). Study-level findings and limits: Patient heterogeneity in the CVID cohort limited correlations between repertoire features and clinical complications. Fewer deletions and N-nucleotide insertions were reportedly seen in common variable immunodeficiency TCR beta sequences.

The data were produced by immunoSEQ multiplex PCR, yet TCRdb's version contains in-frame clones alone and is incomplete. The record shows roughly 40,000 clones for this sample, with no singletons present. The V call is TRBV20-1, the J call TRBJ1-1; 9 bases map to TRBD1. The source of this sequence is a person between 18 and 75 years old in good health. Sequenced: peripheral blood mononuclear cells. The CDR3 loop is CSARGTGQGRTEAFF. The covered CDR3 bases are TGCAGTGCTCGAGGAACAGGACAGGGGAGGACTGAA.